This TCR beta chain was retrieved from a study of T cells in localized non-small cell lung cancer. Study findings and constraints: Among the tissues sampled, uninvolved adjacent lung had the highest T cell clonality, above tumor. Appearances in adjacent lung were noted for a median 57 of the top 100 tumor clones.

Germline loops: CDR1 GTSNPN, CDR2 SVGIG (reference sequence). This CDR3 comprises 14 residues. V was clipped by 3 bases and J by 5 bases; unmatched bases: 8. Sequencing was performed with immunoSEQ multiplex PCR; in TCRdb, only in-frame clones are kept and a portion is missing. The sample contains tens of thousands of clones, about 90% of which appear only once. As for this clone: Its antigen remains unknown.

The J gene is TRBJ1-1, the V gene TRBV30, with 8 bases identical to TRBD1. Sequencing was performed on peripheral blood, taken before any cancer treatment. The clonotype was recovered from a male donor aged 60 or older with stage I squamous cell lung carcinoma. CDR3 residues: CAWRGGQGGTEAFF. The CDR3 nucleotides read TGTGCCTGGAGGGGTGGACAGGGTGGAACTGAAGCTTTCTTT.